The 16 T cell receptor beta chains in this list originate from one sample, sequenced in a study of identical twins. TCRdb reanalysed the 5' RACE reads using MiXCR and keeps one entry per CDR3 protein. In the table there are around 95,000 distinct CDR3 sequences, 5.9% of which are singletons. Sequenced material: memory T cells sorted from blood. The receptors were sampled from a woman in her forties or fifties in good health.

This clonotype was detected ten times or more. V gene TRBV5-5 combines with J gene TRBJ1-2; 7 bases agree with TRBD1. The J segment lost 10 bases and the V segment lost 4 bases, leaving 4 bases of the junction unmatched. The CDR3 is 11 amino acids. CDR1 SGHKS and CDR2 YYEKEE come from the germline V gene (reference sequence). Here the CDR3 DNA reads TGTGCCAGCAGCGTACAGGGGTCCTACACCTTC. Residues: CASSVQGSYTF.

This clonotype was seen repeatedly, ten times or more. V and J are TRBV29-1 and TRBJ1-1; perhaps TRBD1 as D (6 bases). Looked up from germline, CDR1 is SQVTM and CDR2 is ANQGSEA. The CDR3 runs 12 residues. V lost 6 bases and J 0 bases, leaving 8 bases between the germline ends. CDR3 sequence reads: CSVGHMNTEAFF. The CDR3 DNA sequence: TGCAGCGTGGGACACATGAACACTGAAGCTTTCTTT.

This clonotype occurred many times. The chain uses TRBV30 and TRBJ2-2; TRBD1 matches 7 bases. This CDR3 has 16 amino acids. Trimming took 2 bases from V and 6 from J; bases not matched to a gene: 12. CDR1 GTSNPN and CDR2 SVGIG come from the germline V gene (reference sequence). The CDR3 region is CAWSWGTDSAPGELFF. The CDR3, as DNA: TGTGCCTGGAGTTGGGGGACAGACTCTGCTCCCGGGGAGCTGTTTTTT.

Many counts were recorded for this clonotype. The rearrangement joins TRBV5-1 to TRBJ2-1; tentatively, D is TRBD1 or TRBD2 (5 bases each). Germline CDR1 is SGHRS and CDR2 is YFSETQ. V was shortened by 4 bases and J by 10 bases, with 18 bases between the two germline ends. The CDR3 spans 14 residues. This chain's CDR3 is CASSNSPGPDEQFF. The CDR3 region has the DNA TGCGCCAGCAGCAACTCACCGGGACCGGACGAGCAGTTCTTC.

The chain couples TRBV2 to TRBJ2-5; 10 bases align to TRBD1. CDR1 is SNHLY, CDR2 FYNNEI, per germline. There are 14 residues in the CDR3. V lost 8 bases to trimming and J lost 5 bases; unmatched junction nucleotides: 8. The CDR3 DNA reads as TGTGCCAGCTACCGGGACAGGGGATTCGAGACCCAGTACTTC. Protein sequence: CASYRDRGFETQYF.

The chain's CDR3 is CASRSLGQLNEKLFF. In nucleotides, the CDR3 is TGTGCCAGCAGGTCGCTGGGACAGCTTAATGAAAAACTGTTTTTT. The chain combines TRBV28 with TRBJ1-4, with TRBD1 identical over 7 bases. V shed 6 bases, J shed 4 bases, and the junction held 8 bases outside the gene matches. The CDR3 consists of 15 residues. Looked up from germline, CDR1 is MDHEN and CDR2 is SYDVKM.

This clonotype appeared many times. This chain joins TRBV6-1 and TRBJ2-7, with D tentatively TRBD1 or TRBD2 (5 bases each). V lost 2 bases to trimming and J lost 3 bases, with 11 bases between them. The CDR3 runs to 14 residues. Germline V gene lookup returns CDR1 MNHNS and CDR2 SASEGT. CDR3 region: CASSETGLYYEQYV. The CDR3 region has the DNA TGTGCCAGCAGTGAAACAGGACTTTACTACGAGCAGTACGTC.

There are many counts of this clonotype. The chain combines TRBV29-1 with TRBJ2-2; 10 bases fit TRBD2. The germline gives CDR1 SQVTM, CDR2 ANQGSEA. The CDR3 is made up of 15 amino acids. The V and J ends lost 4 bases and 3 bases, in that order; junction bases with no gene match: 5. This CDR3 reads CSVASLAGDTGELFF. The CDR3 DNA follows: TGCAGCGTTGCATCCCTAGCGGGAGACACCGGGGAGCTGTTTTTT.

This clonotype showed up many times. V is TRBV12-3 or TRBV12-4 and J is TRBJ2-7, with D perhaps TRBD2 (6 bases). V was clipped by 5 bases and J by 3 bases, with 8 bases between them. CDR3 length equals 12 residues. CDR3 protein: CASSGGLYEQYF. CDR3 coding DNA: TGTGCCAGCAGTGGGGGACTCTACGAGCAGTACTTC.

This clonotype was picked up many times. The chain employs TRBV14 and TRBJ1-2; D gene unclear. Trimming removed 0 bases from V and 8 bases from J, with 13 bases in between. The CDR3 extends over 14 amino acids. Germline values: CDR1 SGHDN, CDR2 FVKESK. The CDR3 coding sequence is TGTGCCAGCAGCCAAGATAGGACCCTCGGGGGCTACACCTTC. It codes for CASSQDRTLGGYTF.

This clonotype was observed many times. This chain connects TRBV12-3 or TRBV12-4 to TRBJ1-4; D is unclear. The CDR3 sequence is 13 residues long. Trimming stripped 6 bases from V and 0 bases from J, with 5 bases between. The CDR3: CASSDPTNEKLFF. The DNA of the CDR3 is TGTGCCAGCAGCGACCCAACTAATGAAAAACTGTTTTTT.

This clonotype was seen repeatedly, ten times or more. The rearrangement links TRBV7-9 to TRBJ2-5; perhaps TRBD2 as D (6 bases). The CDR3 has 15 residues. Germline V lookup: CDR1 SEHNR, CDR2 FQNEAQ (reference sequence). The V and J ends lost 5 bases and 5 bases respectively, with 18 bases between them. For the CDR3, the DNA is TGTGCCAGCAGCCCTTATGCGGCGGGGCGGGAGACCCAGTACTTC. This translates into CASSPYAAGRETQYF.

Ten or more counts support this clonotype. This rearrangement joins TRBV5-1 to TRBJ1-5, with 8 bases aligning to TRBD1. With V trimmed by 4 bases and J by 2 bases, 2 bases remained unmatched. CDR1 and CDR2 (germline): SGHRS, YFSETQ. This CDR3 region has 14 residues. The DNA of the CDR3 is TGCGCCAGCAGCCGGACAGGGCGCAATCAGCCCCAGCATTTT. It translates to CASSRTGRNQPQHF.

V is TRBV4-1 and J is TRBJ2-1, with 7 nucleotides matching TRBD2. V lost 2 bases, J lost 9 bases, and 13 bases stayed unmatched. The CDR3 extends over 16 amino acids. Germline-derived CDR1 and CDR2 are MGHRA and YSYEKL. CDR3 DNA sequence: TGCGCCAGCAGCCAAAGTCTAGCGGACCAGTGGGGTGAGCAGTTCTTC. Translating it yields CASSQSLADQWGEQFF.

This clonotype has a count of ten or more. V is TRBV30 and J is TRBJ2-2, with TRBD2 matching 7 bases. Germline V CDR1 and CDR2: GTSNPN, SVGIG (reference sequence). V trimming: 8 bases; J trimming: 5 bases; junction bases outside the gene matches: 11. The CDR3 runs 14 residues. The CDR3 sequence: CAPTREEWTGELFF. CDR3 in DNA: TGTGCCCCAACCCGGGAGGAGTGGACCGGGGAGCTGTTTTTT.

The chain links TRBV7-9 to TRBJ2-3, with TRBD2 matching over 8 bases. This CDR3 comprises 15 residues. J was trimmed by 0 bases and V by 5 bases; bases with no gene match: 4. CDR1 and CDR2 from the germline V gene are SEHNR and FQNEAQ (reference sequence). CDR3 residues: CASSRSGTSTDTQYF. In DNA form, the CDR3 reads TGTGCCAGCAGCCGTAGCGGGACTAGCACAGATACGCAGTATTTT.